This TCR beta chain derives from a study of blood T cells in healthy people across ages. Whole-study results and caveats: Unsorted PBMCs prevented conclusive naive versus antigen-experienced comparison.

A second PCR, run for 7 to 11 cycles, used a sample-barcoded 5' primer plus a J-beta primer mix. TCRdb re-called the 5' RACE reads with MiXCR, one entry per CDR3 protein. The repertoire includes some 1.4 million distinct CDR3 sequences, 35% to 45% of them detected once, and 6.5% to 10% sits in the top ten. This clonotype has only one observation. Antigen: not known. CDR1 LNHNV and CDR2 YYDKDF come from the germline V gene (reference sequence). Trimming removed 0 bases from V and 3 bases from J; junction bases left unmatched: 11. The CDR3 consists of 18 residues. The gene calls are TRBV15 and TRBJ2-1; 7 bases align to TRBD2. The TCR comes from a young woman in good health. Input material: blood. The CDR3 sequence: CATSREGVGGSLYNEQFF. CDR3 sequence (DNA): TGTGCCACCAGCAGAGAGGGTGTGGGCGGGAGCCTCTACAATGAGCAGTTCTTC.